The next 17 T cell receptor beta chains were all read from a single sample in a study of blood T cell repertoires in COVID-19. Method: immunoSEQ multiplex PCR; TCRdb's copy keeps in-frame clones and lacks some. This sample has approximately 270,000 clones, with roughly 85% found just once. Sequences were obtained from PBMCs or T cells enriched from blood (not recorded which). The receptors were gathered from a young woman who had recovered from COVID-19.

This clone has a count of ten or more. This chain uses TRBV6-4 with TRBJ2-1; 8 nucleotides agree with TRBD1. The CDR3 is 15 residues long. Germline loops: CDR1 MRHNA, CDR2 SNTAGT. Trimming took 2 bases from V and 6 from J; bases not matched to a gene: 6. CDR3 sequence (DNA): TGTGCCAGCAGTGACGGGGGCAGGGGGCCCAATGAGCAGTTCTTC. Translation: CASSDGGRGPNEQFF.

The chain uses TRBV7-9 and TRBJ2-3, with a tentative D call TRBD2 (5 bases). CDR3 length: 13 residues. V lost 8 bases to trimming and J lost 1 base, with 10 bases between them. Germline CDR1 SEHNR, CDR2 FQNEAQ (reference sequence). The CDR3 loop reads CASGETGTDTQYF. In nucleotides, the CDR3 is TGTGCCAGCGGGGAGACCGGCACAGATACGCAGTATTTT.

The genes are TRBV5-6 and TRBJ2-7, with 10 bases that match TRBD2. CDR1 SGHDT and CDR2 YYEEEE come from the germline V gene. Trimming took 3 bases from V and 4 from J; bases not matched to a gene: 4. The CDR3 is made up of 14 amino acids. DNA for the CDR3: TGTGCCAGCAGCTGGGGGACTAGCGATTACGAGCAGTACTTC. Translating it yields CASSWGTSDYEQYF.

V and J are TRBV6-5 and TRBJ1-5; maybe TRBD1 (5 bases). Germline V gene data show CDR1 as MNHEY and CDR2 as SVGAGI. The CDR3 has 15 residues. The V end lost 6 bases, the J end lost 5 bases, and 17 bases lay between the germline ends. The CDR3 sequence: CASSPFRGFDQPQHF. The CDR3 nucleotides read TGTGCCAGCAGCCCCTTCCGGGGGTTCGATCAGCCCCAGCATTTT.

This clone has just a few counts. The chain joins TRBV2 to TRBJ1-1; 7 nucleotides match TRBD1. Unmatched junction bases numbered 8, after V lost 5 bases and J lost 5 bases. Germline assignment: CDR1 SNHLY and CDR2 FYNNEI. This CDR3 contains 14 residues. The CDR3 sequence is CASSYRGEETEAFF. In nucleotides, the CDR3 is TGTGCCAGCAGTTACAGGGGAGAAGAGACTGAAGCTTTCTTT.

This rearrangement joins TRBV25-1 to TRBJ2-3; D possibly corresponds to TRBD2 (6 bases). Germline-derived CDR1 and CDR2 are MGHDK and SYGVNS. V lost 4 bases and J 0 bases, leaving 11 bases between the germline ends. This CDR3 comprises 15 residues. CDR3 protein: CASSGTSRSTDTQYF. CDR3 nucleotide sequence: TGTGCCAGCAGTGGAACTAGCAGAAGCACAGATACGCAGTATTTT.

This clone was recorded once. V usage is TRBV25-1 and J usage is TRBJ2-2; TRBD1 aligns across 8 bases. CDR1 MGHDK and CDR2 SYGVNS come from the germline V gene. Trimming took 3 bases from V and 0 from J; bases not matched to a gene: 3. The CDR3 loop spans 16 amino acids. CDR3 sequence: CASSEETGANTGELFF. CDR3 DNA: TGTGCCAGCAGTGAGGAGACAGGGGCGAACACCGGGGAGCTGTTTTTT.

The CDR3 spells CASSIPTSGRTNEQFF. DNA for the CDR3: TGTGCCAGTAGTATCCCAACTAGCGGGAGAACGAATGAGCAGTTCTTC. The chain couples TRBV19 to TRBJ2-1; 11 nucleotides line up with TRBD2. The V gene's germline CDR1 is LNHDA and CDR2 SQIVND (reference sequence). V lost 3 bases and J lost 7; bases outside the gene matches: 8. CDR3 length: 16 amino acids.

The chain has TRBV24-1 and TRBJ2-2, with D tentatively TRBD1 (6 bases). CDR1 is KGHDR, CDR2 SFDVKD, per germline. V gave up 3 bases and J gave up 4 bases, with 14 bases separating them. This CDR3 region has 16 residues. For the CDR3, the DNA is TGTGCCACCAGTGATCGGAACAGGGCGGCCACCGGGGAGCTGTTTTTT. It translates to CATSDRNRAATGELFF.

J is TRBJ2-1 and V is TRBV7-3, with TRBD1 matching over 7 bases. Germline V gives CDR1 SGHTA, CDR2 FQGTGA. The CDR3 extends over 17 amino acids. Trimming cost V 4 bases and J 0 bases; bases outside gene matches: 9. CDR3 region: CASSSQQGRSSYNEQFF. For the CDR3, the DNA is TGTGCCAGCAGCTCGCAACAGGGGCGAAGCTCCTACAATGAGCAGTTCTTC.

The chain employs TRBV27 and TRBJ1-3; 7 bases map to TRBD1. There are 15 residues in the CDR3. In germline, CDR1 is MNHEY, CDR2 SMNVEV (reference sequence). Unmatched junction bases numbered 4, after V lost 5 bases and J lost 0 bases. In DNA, the CDR3 is TGTGCCAGCAGTCCTGACAGGGTCTCTGGAAACACCATATATTTT. The encoded protein is CASSPDRVSGNTIYF.

The chain recombines TRBV7-3 with TRBJ2-5; 8 nucleotides line up with TRBD2. CDR3 size: 16 residues. Trimming cost V 1 base and J 4 bases; bases outside gene matches: 8. In germline, CDR1 is SGHTA, CDR2 FQGTGA. DNA for the CDR3: TGTGCCAGCAGCTTAATTGCGGCGGGGGGTAGAGAGACCCAGTACTTC. It translates to CASSLIAAGGRETQYF.

This rearrangement joins TRBV10-3 to TRBJ2-1; weak D call: TRBD2 (5 bases). Trimming removed 10 bases at V and 6 bases at J, with 7 bases between. Germline CDR1 reads ENHRY; CDR2 reads SYGVKD. The CDR3 has 10 amino acids. CDR3 sequence reads: CATAGNEQFF. CDR3 in DNA: TGTGCCACCGCGGGCAATGAGCAGTTCTTC.

This sequence joins TRBV2 and TRBJ2-7; 9 nucleotides agree with TRBD1. The CDR3 is 17 amino acids. Germline loops: CDR1 SNHLY, CDR2 FYNNEI. V was clipped by 8 bases and J by 4 bases; unmatched bases: 18. The CDR3 protein is CASSVGSPGQGLYEQYF. CDR3 bases: TGTGCCAGCTCGGTCGGATCCCCGGGACAGGGTTTATACGAGCAGTACTTC.

The genes are TRBV6-2 or TRBV6-3 and TRBJ2-5; 12 bases map to TRBD2. V lost 8 bases to trimming and J lost 4 bases; unmatched junction nucleotides: 14. The germline V gene has CDR1 MNHEY and CDR2 SVGEGT. This CDR3 comprises 17 residues. The DNA of the CDR3 is TGTGCCAGCGGCCCATCGGGACTAGCGGGTCGAAGAGAGACCCAGTACTTC. Protein product: CASGPSGLAGRRETQYF.

The V and J genes are TRBV5-1 and TRBJ2-3; maybe TRBD1 (8 bases). The V gene lost 5 bases and the J gene lost 2 bases, with 12 bases spanning the gap. The CDR3 extends over 14 amino acids. Germline lookup yields CDR1 SGHRS and CDR2 YFSETQ. In DNA form, the CDR3 reads TGCGCCAGCAGAACAGGGGGGGACACAGATACGCAGTATTTT. This encodes CASRTGGDTDTQYF.

The V call is TRBV7-8, the J call TRBJ2-5; 7 bases match TRBD1. The trim removed 5 bases at V and 5 bases at J, leaving 11 bases unmatched. The germline gives CDR1 SGHVS, CDR2 FQNEAQ. The CDR3 covers 15 residues. The CDR3 bases are TGTGCCAGCAGCATTTTTTCGACAGGGCGGGAGACCCAGTACTTC. This encodes CASSIFSTGRETQYF.